Below are 18 T cell receptor beta chains sequenced from a single sample in a study of T cells in Graves' hyperthyroidism and ophthalmopathy. Researchers took RNA transcripts and amplified the TCR beta CDR3 regions from them. Initially, a first-round RT-PCR of the TCR CDR3 employed the HTBI primer set. One entry per CDR3 protein, called by TCRdb with MiXCR from the multiplex PCR reads. The sample lists around 450,000 distinct CDR3 sequences; 12% to 15% were seen once. Sequenced input: blood. The receptor source for this set is a young woman with Graves' hyperthyroidism.

Details on this clonotype: Since a much larger clone is just one base distant, this may be a read error. The rearrangement links TRBV14 to TRBJ1-1; D gene unclear. The V and J ends lost 5 bases and 0 bases respectively, with 10 bases between them. This CDR3 region has 14 residues. The germline gives CDR1 SGHDN, CDR2 FVKESK. This CDR3 is CASSMRHLNTEAFF. The DNA of the CDR3 is TGTGCCAGCAGCATGAGACACTTGAACACTGAAGCTTTCTTT.

This clonotype has at least ten counts. The V and J genes are TRBV6-1 and TRBJ2-1, with 9 bases aligning to TRBD1. V gave up 5 bases and J gave up 6 bases; unmatched junction bases: 8. The CDR3 has 15 residues. In germline, CDR1 is MNHNS, CDR2 SASEGT. The CDR3 DNA is TGTGCCAGCAGTTCCTCCCCGGACAGGGGCAATGAGCAGTTCTTC. It yields the protein CASSSSPDRGNEQFF.

This clonotype was seen at least ten times. This chain connects TRBV7-8 to TRBJ2-3, with TRBD1 matching over 8 bases. The CDR3 covers 14 residues. Trimming took 5 bases from V and 5 from J; bases not matched to a gene: 6. Germline lookup yields CDR1 SGHVS and CDR2 FQNEAQ. The CDR3 reads CASSPGQGIDTQYF. Written as DNA, the CDR3 is TGTGCCAGCAGCCCCGGACAGGGCATAGATACGCAGTATTTT.

V gene TRBV25-1 combines with J gene TRBJ1-2; the D is unclear. Germline lookup yields CDR1 MGHDK and CDR2 SYGVNS. This CDR3 is built from 14 residues. Trimming removed 2 bases from V and 3 bases from J, with 10 bases in between. As DNA, the CDR3 is TGTGCCAGCAGTGAACTAGGGCAGCACTATGGCTACACCTTC. Its translation: CASSELGQHYGYTF.

This clonotype was counted ten times or more. This sequence joins TRBV11-2 and TRBJ2-3; D is unclear. Germline CDR1 is SGHAT and CDR2 is FQNNGV. V dropped 1 base and J dropped 0 bases, with 8 bases sitting between them. This CDR3 comprises 15 residues. In DNA form, the CDR3 reads TGTGCCAGCAGCTTAGGCCAGACTAGCACAGATACGCAGTATTTT. This gives the protein CASSLGQTSTDTQYF.

This clonotype was seen repeatedly, ten times or more. The V and J genes are TRBV7-2 and TRBJ2-1; tentative D call: TRBD1 (5 bases). The length of the CDR3 is 14 residues. Trimming took 4 bases from V and 5 from J, leaving 12 bases between them. The V gene's germline CDR1 is SGHTA and CDR2 FQGNSA. CDR3 in DNA: TGTGCCAGCAGCTCCCAGACAGCCAACAATGAGCAGTTCTTC. Amino acid sequence: CASSSQTANNEQFF.

There are many counts of this clonotype. The chain uses TRBV2 and TRBJ2-7, with D possibly TRBD1 on 6 matching bases. The V gene lost 7 bases and the J gene lost 4 bases, with 17 bases spanning the gap. Germline V gene lookup returns CDR1 SNHLY and CDR2 FYNNEI. This CDR3 has 14 amino acids. This chain's CDR3 is CASKRGRGDYEQYF. The CDR3 DNA is TGTGCCAGCAAACGCGGCAGGGGAGATTACGAGCAGTACTTC. The whole variable domain, remainder taken from reference TRBV2 and TRBJ2-7, is EPEVTQTPSHQVTQMGQEVILRCVPISNHLYFYWYRQILGQKVEFLVSFYNNEISEKSEIFDDQFSVERPDGSNFTLKIRSTKLEDSAMYFCASKRGRGDYEQYFGPGTRLTVT.

This clonotype was observed many times. The V and J genes are TRBV12-3 or TRBV12-4 and TRBJ1-1; TRBD1 is a possible D gene (6 bases). V dropped 7 bases and J dropped 5 bases, with 23 bases sitting between them. There are 16 residues in the CDR3. This CDR3 reads CASTHLRTEGGTEAFF. The CDR3 coding sequence is TGTGCCAGCACCCACCTACGGACAGAAGGTGGGACTGAAGCTTTCTTT.

The chain recombines TRBV20-1 with TRBJ2-1; 8 bases match TRBD2. This CDR3 spans 17 amino acids. V was clipped by 1 base and J by 6 bases; unmatched bases: 14. Germline CDR1 is DFQATT and CDR2 is SNEGSKA (reference sequence). The DNA of the CDR3 is TGCAGTGCTAGAGTAGAGGCCGGGACTAGGGGGGGCAATGAGCAGTTCTTC. Translation: CSARVEAGTRGGNEQFF.

Notes on this clonotype: Since a much larger clone is just one base distant, this may be a read error. The J gene is TRBJ2-7, the V gene TRBV6-1, with 8 bases lining up with TRBD1. The end of the DNA is better explained by TRBJ2-1, so the J call may be wrong. The CDR3 consists of 15 residues. The germline gives CDR1 MNHNS, CDR2 SASEGT. CDR3 residues: CASSEVGTGPYEQFF. The CDR3 DNA sequence: TGTGCCAGCAGTGAAGTAGGGACAGGTCCTTACGAGCAGTTCTTC.

This chain links TRBV7-2 with TRBJ2-7; D is uncertain. Germline lookup yields CDR1 SGHTA and CDR2 FQGNSA. CDR3 length: 16 amino acids. V lost 6 bases and J lost 5, with 23 bases in between. The CDR3 nucleotides read TGTGCCAGCAGTTCTAGGTCCGTTTCCCTTGTTGACGAGCAGTACTTC. Translating it yields CASSSRSVSLVDEQYF.

The chain joins TRBV5-1 to TRBJ2-7; TRBD2 matches at 7 bases. There are 17 residues in the CDR3. The germline V gene has CDR1 SGHRS and CDR2 YFSETQ. V gave up 3 bases and J gave up 0 bases; unmatched junction bases: 12. CDR3 in DNA: TGCGCCAGCAGCTGGGGGTTAAGCGGGAAGAGCTCCTACGAGCAGTACTTC. This gives the protein CASSWGLSGKSSYEQYF.

This chain links TRBV6-5 with TRBJ2-6; D may be TRBD1 or TRBD2 (5 bases each). Germline V gene sequence: CDR1 MNHEY, CDR2 SVGAGI. This CDR3 has 16 residues. Trimming left V 0 bases short and J 2 bases short, with 8 bases between. The CDR3 DNA is TGTGCCAGCAGTTACTCGGTGGGGGCTGGGGCCAACGTCCTGACTTTC. Amino acids: CASSYSVGAGANVLTF.

The rearrangement uses TRBV12-3 or TRBV12-4 and TRBJ2-3, with D possibly TRBD2 on 5 matching bases. V was cut by 3 bases and J by 0 bases, with 10 bases left in between. This CDR3 region has 15 residues. The CDR3 coding sequence is TGTGCCAGCAGTTTTGCTAGCCTAAGCACAGATACGCAGTATTTT. Amino acids: CASSFASLSTDTQYF.

This clonotype was detected many times. The chain couples TRBV6-1 to TRBJ1-1; 10 bases fit TRBD1. Germline V gene data show CDR1 as MNHNS and CDR2 as SASEGT. The V and J ends lost 2 bases and 4 bases, in that order; junction bases with no gene match: 1. The CDR3 totals 14 residues. The CDR3 loop reads CASSEWTGGTEAFF. The CDR3 DNA reads TGTGCCAGCAGTGAATGGACAGGGGGCACTGAAGCTTTCTTT.

Ten or more counts support this clonotype. The V gene is TRBV30, the J gene TRBJ2-7, with 11 bases identical to TRBD1. The CDR3 consists of 15 residues. CDR1 GTSNPN and CDR2 SVGIG come from the germline V gene (reference sequence). V shed 0 bases, J shed 0 bases, and the junction held 1 base outside the gene matches. In DNA form, the CDR3 reads TGTGCCTGGAGTGTAGGGACAGGGGGCTCCTACGAGCAGTACTTC. It yields the protein CAWSVGTGGSYEQYF. The entire variable domain, with the rest obtained from reference TRBV30 and TRBJ2-7, is as follows: SQTIHQWPATLVQPVGSPLSLECTVEGTSNPNLYWYRQAAGRGLQLLFYSVGIGQISSEVPQNLSASRPQDRQFILSSKKLLLSDSGFYLCAWSVGTGGSYEQYFGPGTRLTVT.

The sample holds many counts of this clonotype. J is TRBJ2-7 and V is TRBV5-1; TRBD2 might be the D (6 bases). This CDR3 is 14 amino acids long. Germline assignment: CDR1 SGHRS and CDR2 YFSETQ. Trimming took off 0 bases at V and 5 bases at J, with 12 bases between the two ends. The chain's CDR3 is CASSLVQRVDEQYF. Here the CDR3 DNA reads TGCGCCAGCAGCTTGGTGCAGCGGGTGGACGAGCAGTACTTC.

This clonotype has at least ten counts. The chain couples TRBV20-1 to TRBJ1-1; the D is unclear. Looked up from germline, CDR1 is DFQATT and CDR2 is SNEGSKA (reference sequence). The CDR3 consists of 13 residues. With 3 bases removed from V and 0 bases from J, the gap between germline ends came to 8 bases. The CDR3 nucleotides are TGCAGTGCTAGCGGACGTCTGAACACTGAAGCTTTCTTT. Amino acids: CSASGRLNTEAFF.